Listed here are 9 T cell receptor beta chains from one sample, sequenced in a study of blood T cell repertoires in COVID-19. The repertoire was sequenced with immunoSEQ multiplex PCR; TCRdb's copy has only in-frame clones and lacks some. The sample comprises 320,000 or so clones, around 85% of which are singletons, and 1.5% to 2% rests with the top ten. The sample taken for sequencing was PBMCs or T cells enriched from blood (not recorded which). Receptors were obtained from a woman aged 25 to 39 who had been exposed to COVID-19.

The CDR3 DNA reads as TGTGCCAGCAGCTTAGACAGTCAAGAGACCCAGTACTTC. Protein: CASSLDSQETQYF. The chain is built from TRBV7-3 and TRBJ2-5; tentative D call: TRBD1 (5 bases). Germline-derived CDR1 and CDR2 are SGHTA and FQGTGA. CDR3 length equals 13 residues. Trimming removed 2 bases from V and 2 bases from J, with 6 bases in between.

For this clone: This specimen includes other DNA sequences encoding the same CDR3. This chain links TRBV12-3 or TRBV12-4 with TRBJ2-5, with 7 bases fitting TRBD2. J was trimmed by 4 bases and V by 5 bases; bases with no gene match: 4. This CDR3 region has 13 residues. CDR3 in DNA: TGTGCCAGCAGTCTAGGCGGGGGAGAGACCCAGTACTTC. Amino acid sequence: CASSLGGGETQYF.

This chain connects TRBV19 to TRBJ1-2; TRBD1 aligns across 8 bases. V was clipped by 6 bases and J by 4 bases; unmatched bases: 10. Germline V lookup: CDR1 LNHDA, CDR2 SQIVND (reference sequence). This CDR3 spans 15 amino acids. CDR3 residues: CASSADRGRGYGYTF. The CDR3 DNA reads TGTGCCAGTAGCGCTGACAGGGGTAGGGGCTATGGCTACACCTTC.

The rearrangement uses TRBV3-1 (or the pseudogene TRBV3-2) and TRBJ2-2; D unresolved. Germline V gene data show CDR1 as LGHDT and CDR2 as YNNKEL (reference sequence). V was shortened by 3 bases and J by 5 bases, with 16 bases between the two germline ends. This CDR3 spans 16 amino acids. DNA for the CDR3: TGTGCCAGCAGCCAGTTTTTTACAGCATATACCGGGGAGCTGTTTTTT. It translates to CASSQFFTAYTGELFF.

The V gene is TRBV7-8, the J gene TRBJ2-5; D perhaps matches TRBD1 (5 bases). CDR3 size: 15 residues. Germline V CDR1 and CDR2: SGHVS, FQNEAQ. With 0 bases removed from V and 2 bases from J, the gap between germline ends came to 10 bases. CDR3 nucleotide sequence: TGTGCCAGCAGCTTAGCAGGACATTCGCAAGAGACCCAGTACTTC. Translated, it gives CASSLAGHSQETQYF.

This chain joins TRBV30 and TRBJ2-7, with D possibly matching TRBD2 (5 bases). This CDR3 region has 12 residues. Germline CDR1 is GTSNPN and CDR2 is SVGIG (reference sequence). Trimming stripped 0 bases from V and 6 bases from J, with 9 bases between. In DNA, the CDR3 is TGTGCCTGGAGTGTTCGGGGTTTCGAGCAGTACTTC. Its protein product is CAWSVRGFEQYF.

The chain has TRBV12-3 or TRBV12-4 and TRBJ1-1; D is ambiguous. The CDR3 is made up of 12 amino acids. V lost 8 bases and J lost 6, with 13 bases in between. CDR3 loop: CASGVDPAEAFF. The CDR3 region has the DNA TGTGCCAGCGGAGTTGACCCAGCTGAAGCTTTCTTT.

This clone was observed once. The chain recombines TRBV19 with TRBJ2-7; 8 bases match TRBD2. J lost 4 bases, V lost 10 bases, and 12 bases had no gene match. The germline CDR1 and CDR2 sequences are LNHDA and SQIVND (reference sequence). This CDR3 is built from 14 residues. DNA of the CDR3: TGTGCCACCGAGCGGACGCGGGGGGATTACGAGCAGTACTTC. Its protein is CATERTRGDYEQYF.

V and J are TRBV4-2 and TRBJ2-5; D gene ambiguous. This CDR3 has 14 amino acids. Looked up from germline, CDR1 is LGHNA and CDR2 is YNFKEQ. V was cut by 1 base and J by 3 bases, with 9 bases left in between. The CDR3 spells CASSQGFSKETQYF. The CDR3 region has the DNA TGTGCCAGCAGCCAAGGCTTTTCTAAAGAGACCCAGTACTTC.